The rows below give T cell receptor beta chains drawn from one sample of a study of cytomegalovirus exposure and HLA in healthy donors. Clones were sequenced by immunoSEQ multiplex PCR, and TCRdb holds only the in-frame ones, with some missing. The sample holds approximately 180,000 clones, approximately 82% seen once. Sequencing was carried out using PBMCs. These receptors were collected from a woman in her thirties in good health and CMV-seronegative. Each CDR3 is given with its conserved first and last residue. D genes are given only for firm matches. Clone size is stated in some rows and not others, as once, few, many or a class when expanded.

J: TRBJ2-2; size: few; V: TRBV28; D: TRBD1; CDR3: CASSRRDRGRADTGELFF; DNA: TGTGCCAGCAGTCGCCGGGACAGGGGGCGGGCTGACACCGGGGAGCTGTTTTTT
J: TRBJ1-4; size: -; V: TRBV20-1; D: TRBD1; CDR3: CSAETGPVSVF; DNA: TGCAGTGCCGAGACAGGGCCCGTTTCTGTTTTT
J: TRBJ2-5; size: once; V: TRBV27; D: TRBD2; CDR3: CASSYRESGRAETQYF; DNA: TGTGCCAGCAGTTATAGGGAGAGCGGGAGGGCAGAGACCCAGTACTTC
J: TRBJ2-7; size: -; V: TRBV18; D: TRBD1; CDR3: CASSPPSGQGPYEQYF; DNA: TGTGCCAGCTCACCACCGTCGGGACAGGGACCCTACGAGCAGTACTTC
J: TRBJ2-1; size: -; V: TRBV27; D: TRBD2; CDR3: CASSGLAGAVYNEQFF; DNA: TGTGCCAGCAGTGGGCTAGCGGGGGCCGTCTACAATGAGCAGTTCTTC
J: TRBJ1-2; size: -; V: TRBV20-1; D: -; CDR3: CSARGVNGYTF; DNA: TGCAGTGCCCGCGGGGTCAATGGCTACACCTTC
J: TRBJ1-1; size: -; V: TRBV7-8; D: -; CDR3: CASSLRLATEAFF; DNA: TGTGCCAGCAGCTTAAGGTTAGCCACTGAAGCTTTCTTT
J: TRBJ2-1; size: once; V: TRBV6-1; D: -; CDR3: CASRGTLGNEQFF; DNA: TGTGCCAGCAGAGGGACACTTGGGAATGAGCAGTTCTTC
J: TRBJ1-5; size: -; V: TRBV27; D: -; CDR3: CASSFQGFNQPQHF; DNA: TGTGCCAGCAGTTTTCAGGGTTTCAATCAGCCCCAGCATTTT
J: TRBJ2-5; size: -; V: TRBV18; D: -; CDR3: CASLGGLRETQYF; DNA: TGTGCCAGTTTGGGGGGTCTTCGGGAGACCCAGTACTTC
J: TRBJ2-1; size: once; V: TRBV7-6; D: -; CDR3: CASSRSPGLDNEQFF; DNA: TGTGCCAGCAGCCGATCCCCGGGACTGGATAATGAGCAGTTCTTC
J: TRBJ1-1; size: -; V: TRBV28; D: TRBD1; CDR3: CASSNHGTGGTEAFF; DNA: TGTGCCAGCAGCAACCATGGGACAGGGGGGACTGAAGCTTTCTTT
J: TRBJ2-7; size: -; V: TRBV27; D: TRBD2; CDR3: CASSLSGTSGRAVVYEQYF; DNA: TGTGCCAGCAGTTTATCAGGGACTAGCGGGAGGGCAGTAGTCTACGAGCAGTACTTC
J: TRBJ2-7; size: once; V: TRBV10-1; D: TRBD1; CDR3: CASSAGTGVYEQYF; DNA: TGCGCCAGCAGTGCAGGGACAGGCGTCTACGAGCAGTACTTC
J: TRBJ2-1; size: -; V: TRBV18; D: TRBD2; CDR3: CASSPPFISGGAFEQFF; DNA: TGTGCCAGCTCACCACCTTTCATTAGCGGGGGGGCGTTTGAGCAGTTCTTC
J: TRBJ2-1; size: -; V: TRBV19; D: TRBD2; CDR3: CASSIRRAGGTYNEQFF; DNA: TGTGCCAGTAGTATACGAAGAGCGGGGGGAACCTACAATGAGCAGTTCTTC
J: TRBJ1-5; size: -; V: TRBV27; D: -; CDR3: CASSGLGAGNQPQHF; DNA: TGTGCCAGCAGCGGGCTGGGGGCAGGCAATCAGCCCCAGCATTTT
J: TRBJ2-6; size: -; V: TRBV28; D: -; CDR3: CASSSPGVRANGLTF; DNA: TGTGCCAGCAGTTCCCCAGGGGTAAGGGCCAACGGCCTGACTTTC
J: TRBJ2-7; size: -; V: TRBV28; D: -; CDR3: CASSLDQGFYEQYF; DNA: TGTGCCAGCAGTTTAGATCAGGGATTCTACGAGCAGTACTTC
J: TRBJ1-6; size: -; V: TRBV28; D: TRBD1; CDR3: CASSPPGQGYSPLHF; DNA: TGTGCCAGCAGTCCCCCGGGACAGGGATATTCACCCCTCCACTTT
J: TRBJ1-1; size: -; V: TRBV28; D: TRBD1; CDR3: CATQFGQGGIEAFF; DNA: TGTGCCACCCAGTTTGGTCAGGGGGGCATTGAAGCTTTCTTT
J: TRBJ2-7; size: -; V: TRBV19; D: TRBD1; CDR3: CASRGTGSTYEQYF; DNA: TGTGCCAGTAGAGGGACAGGGTCCACCTACGAGCAGTACTTC
J: TRBJ2-7; size: few; V: TRBV6-1; D: TRBD2; CDR3: CASIPREGIAYEQYF; DNA: TGTGCCAGCATTCCCCGGGAGGGGATTGCCTACGAGCAGTACTTC
J: TRBJ1-1; size: -; V: TRBV5-1; D: TRBD1; CDR3: CASSLGQGARGNTEAFF; DNA: TGCGCCAGCAGCTTAGGACAGGGGGCGAGGGGGAACACTGAAGCTTTCTTT
J: TRBJ1-5; size: -; V: TRBV5-8; D: -; CDR3: CASRTQEVQPQHF; DNA: TGTGCCAGCAGGACTCAAGAAGTTCAGCCCCAGCATTTT
J: TRBJ2-6; size: once; V: TRBV28; D: -; CDR3: CASSNRVPGANVLTF; DNA: TGTGCCAGCAGTAACAGGGTACCTGGGGCCAACGTCCTGACTTTC
J: TRBJ2-7; size: once; V: TRBV10-2; D: TRBD2; CDR3: CAVLSIGGRVRYEQYF; DNA: TGCGCCGTCCTCTCCATTGGCGGGAGGGTTAGGTACGAGCAGTACTTC
J: TRBJ2-7; size: -; V: TRBV6-5; D: TRBD1; CDR3: CASTPGQGSYEQYF; DNA: TGTGCCAGCACCCCAGGACAGGGGTCCTACGAGCAGTACTTC
J: TRBJ1-2; size: -; V: TRBV10-2; D: TRBD1; CDR3: CATQGAAYGYTF; DNA: TGCGCCACTCAGGGGGCCGCGTATGGCTACACCTTC
J: TRBJ2-5; size: -; V: TRBV2; D: TRBD2; CDR3: CASRASGGETQYF; DNA: TGTGCCAGCAGGGCTAGCGGGGGGGAGACCCAGTACTTC
J: TRBJ2-2; size: -; V: TRBV4-3; D: -; CDR3: CASSQDTGDTGELFF; DNA: TGCGCCAGCAGCCAAGATACCGGGGACACCGGGGAGCTGTTTTTT
J: TRBJ1-6; size: -; V: TRBV27; D: -; CDR3: CASSLSLTGPYSPLHF; DNA: TGTGCCAGCAGTTTATCCTTGACAGGTCCTTATTCACCCCTCCACTTT
J: TRBJ1-3; size: -; V: TRBV5-1; D: TRBD1; CDR3: CASSLEYRGGNTIYF; DNA: TGCGCCAGCAGCTTGGAATACAGGGGTGGAAACACCATATATTTT
J: TRBJ2-2; size: -; V: TRBV2; D: -; CDR3: CASSVRGDAGELFF; DNA: TGTGCCAGCAGTGTCAGGGGGGATGCCGGGGAGCTGTTTTTT
J: TRBJ1-2; size: -; V: TRBV4-3; D: -; CDR3: CASSQGYTGLYGYTF; DNA: TGCGCCAGCAGCCAAGGTTATACAGGGCTCTATGGCTACACCTTC
J: TRBJ2-3; size: -; V: TRBV5-6; D: TRBD2; CDR3: CASSTAEKGLAGSTDTQYF; DNA: TGTGCCAGCAGCACAGCCGAAAAGGGACTAGCGGGGAGCACAGATACGCAGTATTTT
J: TRBJ2-7; size: once; V: TRBV28; D: TRBD1; CDR3: CASSLSPGGHEQYF; DNA: TGTGCCAGCAGTTTGTCGCCAGGGGGCCACGAGCAGTACTTC
J: TRBJ1-5; size: -; V: TRBV6-5; D: -; CDR3: CASGVKENQPQHF; DNA: TGTGCCTCAGGGGTGAAAGAAAATCAGCCCCAGCATTTT
J: TRBJ2-7; size: -; V: TRBV27; D: TRBD2; CDR3: CASSTLLAGGYEQYF; DNA: TGTGCCAGCAGTACACTACTAGCGGGAGGCTACGAGCAGTACTTC
J: TRBJ1-2; size: -; V: TRBV23-1; D: -; CDR3: CASSQLRRARYGYTF; DNA: TGCGCCAGCAGTCAATTGAGAAGAGCCCGCTATGGCTACACCTTC
J: TRBJ1-1; size: once; V: TRBV5-1; D: -; CDR3: CASRTGQQNTEAFF; DNA: TGCGCCAGCAGAACAGGGCAACAGAACACTGAAGCTTTCTTT
J: TRBJ2-1; size: -; V: TRBV28; D: TRBD2; CDR3: CASSSSSGGVYNEQFF; DNA: TGTGCCAGCAGTTCGTCTAGCGGGGGGGTTTACAATGAGCAGTTCTTC
J: TRBJ2-5; size: -; V: TRBV7-3; D: -; CDR3: CASSPRLGAAETQYF; DNA: TGTGCCAGCAGCCCCCGACTAGGGGCCGCAGAGACCCAGTACTTC
J: TRBJ1-2; size: -; V: TRBV5-8; D: -; CDR3: CASSLDRPLYGYTF; DNA: TGTGCCAGCAGCTTGGACAGGCCACTCTATGGCTACACCTTC
J: TRBJ1-2; size: -; V: TRBV27; D: -; CDR3: CASSFSRGVYGYTF; DNA: TGTGCCAGCAGTTTCAGTCGAGGCGTCTATGGCTACACCTTC
J: TRBJ2-1; size: -; V: TRBV4-3; D: -; CDR3: CASSQKQGTSSYNEQFF; DNA: TGCGCCAGCAGCCAAAAACAGGGGACTAGCTCCTACAATGAGCAGTTCTTC
J: TRBJ2-6; size: -; V: TRBV28; D: -; CDR3: CASRPDSSGANVLTF; DNA: TGTGCCAGCAGACCGGACAGCTCTGGGGCCAACGTCCTGACTTTC
J: TRBJ1-2; size: -; V: TRBV29-1; D: -; CDR3: CSVGAGYGYTF; DNA: TGCAGCGTTGGCGCTGGCTATGGCTACACCTTC
J: TRBJ2-3; size: -; V: TRBV5-1; D: TRBD1; CDR3: CASSPGQGTDTQYF; DNA: TGCGCCAGCAGCCCCGGACAGGGCACAGATACGCAGTATTTT
J: TRBJ2-5; size: -; V: TRBV27; D: -; CDR3: CASSTKRQFLQETQYF; DNA: TGTGCCAGCAGTACCAAAAGACAGTTTCTCCAAGAGACCCAGTACTTC
J: TRBJ1-2; size: -; V: TRBV27; D: TRBD1; CDR3: CASSSAGTGYGYTF; DNA: TGTGCCAGCAGTTCCGCCGGGACAGGGTATGGCTACACCTTC
J: TRBJ1-1; size: -; V: TRBV5-6; D: -; CDR3: CASGFRDTGNTEAFF; DNA: TGTGCCAGCGGGTTCCGGGACACGGGGAACACTGAAGCTTTCTTT
J: TRBJ2-7; size: -; V: TRBV15; D: -; CDR3: CATGLGRPYEQYF; DNA: TGTGCCACGGGGCTCGGCAGACCCTACGAGCAGTACTTC
J: TRBJ2-2; size: -; V: TRBV7-2; D: -; CDR3: CASSLRNAGVTGELFF; DNA: TGTGCCAGCAGCCTTAGAAATGCCGGGGTCACCGGGGAGCTGTTTTTT
J: TRBJ2-7; size: -; V: TRBV10-2; D: -; CDR3: CASSGAGAYEQYF; DNA: TGCGCCAGCAGTGGGGCGGGCGCCTACGAGCAGTACTTC